Below, 9 T cell receptor beta chains from the same sample are listed, as sequenced in a study of T cell repertoires and HLA-DP antigens. The method was immunoSEQ multiplex PCR; TCRdb's version includes in-frame clones alone and lacks a portion of them. The sample holds over 100,000 clones, almost 95% seen once. What these receptors recognize is not known. Sequencing input: CD4+ T cells from PBMCs. These receptors were collected from a woman between 18 and 30 years old in good health and CMV-seronegative.

The V and J genes are TRBV6-5 and TRBJ2-7; D assignment may be TRBD1 or TRBD2 (5 bases each). V shed 8 bases and J shed 3 bases, with 14 bases lying between them. The CDR3 is 13 residues long. CDR1 is MNHEY and CDR2 is SVGAGI in the germline V gene. The CDR3 DNA reads TGTGCCAGCTCTTTAAAGAGGGGCTACGAGCAGTACTTC. Protein sequence: CASSLKRGYEQYF.

The CDR3 loop reads CASSPGAGRNEKLFF. Here the CDR3 DNA reads TGTGCCAGCAGCCCAGGGGCAGGGCGTAATGAAAAACTGTTTTTT. The chain recombines TRBV7-9 with TRBJ1-4, with D possibly TRBD1 on 6 matching bases. Germline V CDR1 and CDR2: SEHNR, FQNEAQ (reference sequence). Trimming stripped 5 bases from V and 4 bases from J, with 14 bases between. The CDR3 sequence is 15 residues long. Filled out from reference TRBV7-9 and TRBJ1-4, the complete variable domain reads DTGVSQNPRHKITKRGQNVTFRCDPISEHNRLYWYRQTLGQGPEFLTYFQNEAQLEKSRLLSDRFSAERPKGSFSTLEIQRTEQGDSAMYLCASSPGAGRNEKLFFGSGTQLSVL.

The chain joins TRBV6-6 to TRBJ1-4; 12 nucleotides match TRBD1. CDR1 and CDR2 from the germline V gene are MNHNY and SVGAGI (reference sequence). V trimming: 4 bases; J trimming: 7 bases; junction bases outside the gene matches: 7. This CDR3 region has 16 residues. As DNA, the CDR3 is TGTGCCAGCAGTTCTTCCGGGACAGGGGGCGTTGAAAAACTGTTTTTT. Translated: CASSSSGTGGVEKLFF.

In its sample, this clone was seen once. V and J are TRBV7-8 and TRBJ2-1; D uncertain. This CDR3 region has 13 residues. Trimming left V 3 bases short and J 4 bases short, with 7 bases between. The V gene's germline CDR1 is SGHVS and CDR2 FQNEAQ. In DNA form, the CDR3 reads TGTGCCAGCAGCTTGCAGAGATACAATGAGCAGTTCTTC. Its protein is CASSLQRYNEQFF.

This chain uses TRBV28 with TRBJ1-4; D remains unclear. CDR1 is MDHEN, CDR2 SYDVKM, per germline. V lost 5 bases and J 6 bases, leaving 10 bases between the germline ends. The CDR3 extends over 13 amino acids. The CDR3 protein is CASSPGRDEKLFF. The CDR3 DNA reads as TGTGCCAGCAGTCCTGGGAGGGATGAAAAACTGTTTTTT. Filled out from reference TRBV28 and TRBJ1-4, the complete variable domain reads DVKVTQSSRYLVKRTGEKVFLECVQDMDHENMFWYRQDPGLGLRLIYFSYDVKMKEKGDIPEGYSVSREKKERFSLILESASTNQTSMYLCASSPGRDEKLFFGSGTQLSVL.

This rearrangement joins TRBV6-1 to TRBJ1-4, with TRBD1 matching over 8 bases. Trimming at V came to 2 bases and at J to 8 bases, leaving 10 bases not matched to a gene. The CDR3 is made up of 16 amino acids. Germline values: CDR1 MNHNS, CDR2 SASEGT. The CDR3 loop is CASSERRQGAREKLFF. The DNA for the CDR3 is TGTGCCAGCAGTGAAAGACGGCAGGGGGCTAGGGAAAAACTGTTTTTT.

The sample holds one count of this clone. J is TRBJ2-6 and V is TRBV19; TRBD2 might be the D (6 bases). Germline V gene data show CDR1 as LNHDA and CDR2 as SQIVND (reference sequence). This CDR3 is built from 14 residues. Between the trimmed V and J ends, which lost 10 bases and 2 bases, there was a span of 12 bases. The CDR3, as DNA: TGTGCCACTTCAACGGGGGCTGGGGCCAACGTCCTGACTTTC. This translates into CATSTGAGANVLTF.

The chain is built from TRBV18 and TRBJ1-2; maybe TRBD1 (6 bases). Germline CDR1 and CDR2: KGHSH and LQKENI. V was trimmed by 5 bases and J by 8 bases, leaving 12 bases between them. This CDR3 contains 12 residues. The CDR3 loop reads CASSSTGSGYTF. For the CDR3, the DNA is TGTGCCAGCTCATCTACAGGGTCCGGCTACACCTTC.

This chain uses TRBV28 with TRBJ2-1, with 7 bases aligning to TRBD1. The J segment lost 6 bases and the V segment lost 9 bases, leaving 8 bases of the junction unmatched. Germline V gene lookup returns CDR1 MDHEN and CDR2 SYDVKM. The CDR3 runs to 13 residues. The CDR3 spells CASKPGQSNEQFF. The CDR3, as DNA: TGTGCCAGTAAACCGGGACAGTCCAATGAGCAGTTCTTC. Full variable domain (remainder filled in from reference TRBV28 and TRBJ2-1): DVKVTQSSRYLVKRTGEKVFLECVQDMDHENMFWYRQDPGLGLRLIYFSYDVKMKEKGDIPEGYSVSREKKERFSLILESASTNQTSMYLCASKPGQSNEQFFGPGTRLTVL.